This T cell receptor beta chain was obtained from a study of cytomegalovirus exposure and HLA in healthy donors. The primer mix had 60 Vbeta and 13 Jbeta primers. Here immunoSEQ multiplex PCR was the method, and the copy in TCRdb shows in-frame clones only, minus some. The repertoire consists of about 120,000 clones, with 70% to 80% occurring once and the leading ten covering about 2.5%. V lost 6 bases and J lost 5; bases outside the gene matches: 7. The CDR3 contains 15 residues. CDR1 ENHRY and CDR2 SYGVKD come from the germline V gene. The J gene is TRBJ2-1, the V gene TRBV10-3; 10 bases agree with TRBD2. The specimen was PBMCs. The sequence derives from a woman between 40 and 55 years old in good health and CMV-seropositive. The CDR3 reads CAIRLAGDMNNEQFF. CDR3 in DNA: TGTGCCATCAGGCTAGCGGGGGACATGAACAATGAGCAGTTCTTC.